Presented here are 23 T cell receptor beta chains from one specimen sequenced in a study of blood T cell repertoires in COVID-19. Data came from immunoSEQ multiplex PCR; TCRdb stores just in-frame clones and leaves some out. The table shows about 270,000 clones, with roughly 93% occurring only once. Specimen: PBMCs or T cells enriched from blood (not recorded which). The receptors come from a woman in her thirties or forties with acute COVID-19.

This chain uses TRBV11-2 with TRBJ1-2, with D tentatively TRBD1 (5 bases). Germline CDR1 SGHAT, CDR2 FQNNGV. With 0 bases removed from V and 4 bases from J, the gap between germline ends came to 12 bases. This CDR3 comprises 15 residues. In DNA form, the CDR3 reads TGTGCCAGCAGCTTAGATCTAGGGGTTACCTATGGCTACACCTTC. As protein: CASSLDLGVTYGYTF.

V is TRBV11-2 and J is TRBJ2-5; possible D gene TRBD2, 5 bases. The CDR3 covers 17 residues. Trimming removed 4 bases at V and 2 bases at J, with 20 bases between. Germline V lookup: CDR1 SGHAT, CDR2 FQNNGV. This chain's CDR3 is CASSSLIYSADQETQYF. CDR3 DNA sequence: TGTGCCAGCAGCTCTCTTATATATAGCGCGGATCAAGAGACCCAGTACTTC.

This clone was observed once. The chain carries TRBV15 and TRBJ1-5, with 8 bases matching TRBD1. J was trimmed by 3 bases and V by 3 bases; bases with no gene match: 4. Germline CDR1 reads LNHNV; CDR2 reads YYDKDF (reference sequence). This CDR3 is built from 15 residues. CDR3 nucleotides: TGTGCCACCAGCAGGGACAGGGTGACCAATCAGCCCCAGCATTTT. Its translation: CATSRDRVTNQPQHF.

The CDR3 region is CASSPSGEGIQYF. CDR3 bases: TGCGCCAGCAGCCCGTCCGGGGAGGGCATTCAGTACTTC. The chain has TRBV5-1 and TRBJ2-4; 7 positions agree with TRBD2. Germline V gene data show CDR1 as SGHRS and CDR2 as YFSETQ. V dropped 4 bases and J dropped 9; count of bases not matched to a gene: 7. The CDR3 contains 13 residues.

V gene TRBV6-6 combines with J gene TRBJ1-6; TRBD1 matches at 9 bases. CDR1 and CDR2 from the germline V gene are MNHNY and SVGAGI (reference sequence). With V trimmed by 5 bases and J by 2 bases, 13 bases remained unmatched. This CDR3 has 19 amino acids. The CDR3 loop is CASSQPGQGALPYNSPLHF. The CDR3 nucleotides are TGTGCCAGCAGTCAGCCGGGACAGGGAGCCCTCCCCTATAATTCACCCCTCCACTTT.

As DNA, the CDR3 is TGCACCAGCAGCCAAGTTGGGGCCCGGGCTGGGGCAGGGAACTATGGCTACACCTTC. Its translation: CTSSQVGARAGAGNYGYTF. The genes are TRBV1 and TRBJ1-2; the tabulated D call, TRBD1, remains unverified against the DNA. TRBV1 is designated a pseudogene. CDR3 size: 19 residues.

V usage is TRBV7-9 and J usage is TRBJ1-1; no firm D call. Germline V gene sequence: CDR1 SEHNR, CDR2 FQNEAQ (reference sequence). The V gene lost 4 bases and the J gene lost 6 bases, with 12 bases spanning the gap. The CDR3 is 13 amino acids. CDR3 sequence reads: CASSSGEGAEAFF. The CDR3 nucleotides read TGTGCCAGCAGCTCCGGGGAGGGAGCTGAAGCTTTCTTT.

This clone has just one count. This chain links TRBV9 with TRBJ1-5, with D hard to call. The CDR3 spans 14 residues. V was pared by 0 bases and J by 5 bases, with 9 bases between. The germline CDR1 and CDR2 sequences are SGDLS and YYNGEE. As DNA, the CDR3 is TGTGCCAGCAGCGTAGATCAGGATGATCAGCCCCAGCATTTT. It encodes CASSVDQDDQPQHF.

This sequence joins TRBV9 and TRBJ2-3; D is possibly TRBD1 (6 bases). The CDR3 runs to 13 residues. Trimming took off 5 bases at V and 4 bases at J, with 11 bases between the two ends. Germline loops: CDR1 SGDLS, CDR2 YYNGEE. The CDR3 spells CASRRTASDTQYF. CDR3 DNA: TGTGCCAGCAGACGGACAGCCTCAGATACGCAGTATTTT.

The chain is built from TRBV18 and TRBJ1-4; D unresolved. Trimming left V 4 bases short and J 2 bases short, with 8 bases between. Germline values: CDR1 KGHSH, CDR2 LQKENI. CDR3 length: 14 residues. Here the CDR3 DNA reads TGTGCCAGCTCACGCAGAGGGACTAATGAAAAACTGTTTTTT. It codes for CASSRRGTNEKLFF.

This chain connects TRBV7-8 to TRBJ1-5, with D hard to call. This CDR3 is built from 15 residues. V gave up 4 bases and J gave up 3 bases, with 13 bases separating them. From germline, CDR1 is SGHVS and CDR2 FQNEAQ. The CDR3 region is CASSSQTGFNQPQHF. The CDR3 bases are TGTGCCAGCAGCTCACAAACGGGTTTCAATCAGCCCCAGCATTTT.

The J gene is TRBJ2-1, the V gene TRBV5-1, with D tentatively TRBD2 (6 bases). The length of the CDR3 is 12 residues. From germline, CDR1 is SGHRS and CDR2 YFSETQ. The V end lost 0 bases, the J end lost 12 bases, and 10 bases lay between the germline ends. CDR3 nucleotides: TGCGCCAGCAGCTTGGAAGCGGGTGGGCAGTTCTTC. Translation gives CASSLEAGGQFF.

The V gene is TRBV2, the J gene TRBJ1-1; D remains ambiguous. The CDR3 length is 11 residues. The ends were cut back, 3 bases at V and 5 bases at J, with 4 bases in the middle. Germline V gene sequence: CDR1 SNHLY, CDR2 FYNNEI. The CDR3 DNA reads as TGTGCCAGCAGTGAGAGGACTGAAGCTTTCTTT. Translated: CASSERTEAFF.

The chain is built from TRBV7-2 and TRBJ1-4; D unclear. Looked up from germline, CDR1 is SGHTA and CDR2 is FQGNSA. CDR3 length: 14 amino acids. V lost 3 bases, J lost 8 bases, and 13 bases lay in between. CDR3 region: CASSLSGRFEKLFF. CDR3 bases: TGTGCCAGCAGCTTGTCCGGGAGGTTCGAAAAACTGTTTTTT.

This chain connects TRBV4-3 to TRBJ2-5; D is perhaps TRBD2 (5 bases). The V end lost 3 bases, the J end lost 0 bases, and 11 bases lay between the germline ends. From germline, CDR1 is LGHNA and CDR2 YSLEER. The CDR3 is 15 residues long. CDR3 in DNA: TGCGCCAGCAGCCAGCAGACCGGGAACCAAGAGACCCAGTACTTC. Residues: CASSQQTGNQETQYF.

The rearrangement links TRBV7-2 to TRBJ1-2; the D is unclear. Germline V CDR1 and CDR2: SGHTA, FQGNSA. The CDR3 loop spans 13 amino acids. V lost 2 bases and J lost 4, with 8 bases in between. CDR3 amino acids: CASSLHGSYGYTF. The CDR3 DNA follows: TGTGCCAGCAGCTTACACGGGAGCTATGGCTACACCTTC.

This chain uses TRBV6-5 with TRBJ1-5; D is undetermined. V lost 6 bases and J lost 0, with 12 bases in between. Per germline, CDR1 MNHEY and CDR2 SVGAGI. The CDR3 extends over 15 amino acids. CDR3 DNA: TGTGCCAGCAGCCCCGCAGGAAATAGCAATCAGCCCCAGCATTTT. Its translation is CASSPAGNSNQPQHF.

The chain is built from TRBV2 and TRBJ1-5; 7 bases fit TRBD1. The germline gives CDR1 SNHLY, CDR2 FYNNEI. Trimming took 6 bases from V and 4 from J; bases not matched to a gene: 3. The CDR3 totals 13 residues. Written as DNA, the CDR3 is TGTGCCAGCAGGACAGGGCGTAATCAGCCCCAGCATTTT. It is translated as CASRTGRNQPQHF.

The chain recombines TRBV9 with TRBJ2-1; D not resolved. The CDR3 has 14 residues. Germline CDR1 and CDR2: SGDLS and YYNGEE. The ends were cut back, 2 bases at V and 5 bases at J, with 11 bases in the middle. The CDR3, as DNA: TGTGCCAGCAGCGTCTCCCCGATAGACAATGAGCAGTTCTTC. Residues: CASSVSPIDNEQFF.

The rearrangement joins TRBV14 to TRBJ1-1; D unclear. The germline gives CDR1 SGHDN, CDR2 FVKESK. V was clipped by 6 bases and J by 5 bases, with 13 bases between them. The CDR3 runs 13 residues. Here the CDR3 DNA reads TGTGCCAGCAGTTCAGTCCGGGAGACTGAAGCTTTCTTT. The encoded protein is CASSSVRETEAFF.

As DNA, the CDR3 is TGTGCCAGCGTTCTTGGACAGGCTAACACCGGGGAGCTGTTTTTT. Encoded protein: CASVLGQANTGELFF. The chain recombines TRBV2 with TRBJ2-2, with 7 bases identical to TRBD1. The length of the CDR3 is 15 residues. Germline CDR1 is SNHLY and CDR2 is FYNNEI. The trim removed 8 bases at V and 2 bases at J, leaving 8 bases unmatched. Together with reference TRBV2 and TRBJ2-2, the CDR3 gives the full variable domain: EPEVTQTPSHQVTQMGQEVILRCVPISNHLYFYWYRQILGQKVEFLVSFYNNEISEKSEIFDDQFSVERPDGSNFTLKIRSTKLEDSAMYFCASVLGQANTGELFFGEGSRLTVL.

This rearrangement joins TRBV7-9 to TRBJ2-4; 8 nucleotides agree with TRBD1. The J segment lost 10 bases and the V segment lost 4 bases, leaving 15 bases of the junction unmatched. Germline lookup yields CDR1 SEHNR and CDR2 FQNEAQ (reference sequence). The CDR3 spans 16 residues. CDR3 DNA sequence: TGTGCCAGCAGCTCCTCAGGGACAGGCAGCCAGACAATTCAGTACTTC. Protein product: CASSSSGTGSQTIQYF.

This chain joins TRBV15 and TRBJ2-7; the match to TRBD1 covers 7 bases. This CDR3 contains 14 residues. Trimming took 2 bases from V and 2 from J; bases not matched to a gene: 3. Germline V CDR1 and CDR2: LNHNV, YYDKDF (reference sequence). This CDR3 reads CATSRTGEPYEQYF. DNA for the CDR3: TGTGCCACCAGCAGAACAGGGGAACCCTACGAGCAGTACTTC.